These T cell receptor beta chains were read from a single sample in a study of response to subunit inactivated influenza vaccine. TCRdb re-called the RT-PCR reads with MiXCR, one entry per CDR3 protein. The sample holds roughly 630,000 distinct CDR3 sequences, 12% to 15% seen once. The specimen was PBMCs from blood, collected roughly 15 days before vaccination. These receptors were taken from a man aged 45 to 65 who received an inactivated influenza vaccine. Both conserved end residues are trimmed from each CDR3. The order of the fields is clone size, J gene, V gene, CDR3 protein. Only part of the rows carry a size: once, few, many, or a class if the clone is expanded.

>few|TRBJ2-7|TRBV14
ASSQVGVSYEQY
>few|TRBJ2-3|TRBV20-1
SARGYGGGVKDTQY
>NA|TRBJ2-6|TRBV7-6
ASRGLGLGANVLT
>NA|TRBJ1-4|TRBV7-9
ASGQLPNEKLF
>NA|TRBJ2-7|TRBV20-1
SSHRRLGDEQY
>NA|TRBJ2-1|TRBV20-1
SARDYQDYNEQF
>NA|TRBJ1-2|TRBV7-8
ASSPRVQSTNYGYT
>NA|TRBJ2-3|TRBV10-3
AISGGDRGPTDTQY
>NA|TRBJ1-1|TRBV7-2
ASGKGQIMNTEAF
>NA|TRBJ2-6|TRBV11-1
ASSSSITGKTSGANVLT
>many|TRBJ2-7|TRBV29-1
SVMGRTYEQY
>few|TRBJ1-5|TRBV24-1
ATSDGTVNQPQH
>NA|TRBJ1-5|TRBV7-3
ASTMGGGHDQPQH
>NA|TRBJ2-7|TRBV18
ASSPGENYEQY
>many|TRBJ2-7|TRBV10-3
AISESNLGAVHEQY
>many|TRBJ2-1|TRBV27
ASSSGRAFYNEQF
>NA|TRBJ1-6|TRBV12-3/TRBV12-4
ASSLTGPSSYNSPLH
>NA|TRBJ2-5|TRBV12-3/TRBV12-4
ASSLFRRGQETQY
>NA|TRBJ1-2|TRBV25-1
ASSELGTGGSYGYT
>NA|TRBJ1-1|TRBV7-9
ASSAPIGGIAF
>NA|TRBJ2-2|TRBV5-1
ASSLSGATPGELF
>NA|TRBJ1-5|TRBV7-8
ASSSQGAHQPQH
>few|TRBJ1-1|TRBV12-3/TRBV12-4
ASKGPNTEAF
>few|TRBJ2-5|TRBV5-5
ASSGGPSETQY
>few|TRBJ1-2|TRBV7-2
ASSLKGDRTNYGYT
>many|TRBJ2-7|TRBV11-2
ASSPPTYEQY
>few|TRBJ2-3|TRBV20-1
SAPETGTQY
>NA|TRBJ2-5|TRBV10-3
AISESGSASQETQY
>NA|TRBJ2-3|TRBV12-3/TRBV12-4
ASSSGRGGQTDTQY
>few|TRBJ1-2|TRBV28
ASSPTGGMRGYT
>NA|TRBJ1-6|TRBV27
ASSLPPGTGDSPLH
>NA|TRBJ2-1|TRBV11-1
ASALISSYNEQF
>few|TRBJ2-1|TRBV12-3/TRBV12-4
ASSRGRASSYNEQF
>NA|TRBJ1-2|TRBV27
ASSLSGGRYGYT
>few|TRBJ2-2|TRBV10-3
AISLGQGITGELF
>many|TRBJ2-7|TRBV12-3/TRBV12-4
ASSFGGYSYEQY
>many|TRBJ2-1|TRBV7-6
ATRKAPNSYNEQF
>few|TRBJ2-1|TRBV21-1
ASSKVPLGSVCNEQF
>NA|TRBJ1-1|TRBV20-1
SARGVQNTEAF
>many|TRBJ2-7|TRBV20-1
SARADRGLYEQY
>many|TRBJ2-2|TRBV7-2
ASSLAPTMGPNTGELF
>NA|TRBJ2-7|TRBV6-1
ASSLPSAKPYEQY
>many|TRBJ1-1|TRBV5-1
ASSLGTGMNTEAF
>few|TRBJ2-1|TRBV28
ASSSPGTLSYNEQF
>few|TRBJ1-2|TRBV28
ASSGGDLANYGYT